The sequence of this T cell receptor beta chain was determined in a study of metastatic and nonmetastatic thyroid tumors. For the study at large: Repertoire comparisons spanned blood and tumor or nodule tissue from malignant and benign thyroid patients. Study-wide results and caveats: Significantly higher TCR beta diversity was reportedly seen in malignant thyroid tumors than benign nodules, in blood and tumor.

Authors' methods: A papillary thyroid cancer distant-metastasis classifier was built from CDR3 differences across clinicopathological groups. TCRdb re-called clones via MiXCR from the PCR reads. These V and J calls derive from TCRdb rather than the authors' analysis. The sample lists 25,000 to 35,000 clones; 20% to 25% were seen once. This clone has a handful of counts. Its antigen is not known. Thyroid surgery had not been preceded by any treatment in any patient. The CDR3 has 12 residues. Germline-derived CDR1 and CDR2 are MNHNS and SASEGT. The J segment lost 10 bases and the V segment lost 4 bases, leaving 4 bases of the junction unmatched.

Sequencing input: blood. This sequence originates from a female donor with papillary thyroid cancer or a benign thyroid nodule (not recorded which). Some clones in this sample may be carry-over from other donors' samples. J is TRBJ2-1 and V is TRBV6-1; 7 bases match TRBD2. The CDR3 is CASSGREGEQFF. The CDR3 nucleotides read TGTGCCAGCAGTGGCAGGGAGGGCGAGCAGTTCTTC.